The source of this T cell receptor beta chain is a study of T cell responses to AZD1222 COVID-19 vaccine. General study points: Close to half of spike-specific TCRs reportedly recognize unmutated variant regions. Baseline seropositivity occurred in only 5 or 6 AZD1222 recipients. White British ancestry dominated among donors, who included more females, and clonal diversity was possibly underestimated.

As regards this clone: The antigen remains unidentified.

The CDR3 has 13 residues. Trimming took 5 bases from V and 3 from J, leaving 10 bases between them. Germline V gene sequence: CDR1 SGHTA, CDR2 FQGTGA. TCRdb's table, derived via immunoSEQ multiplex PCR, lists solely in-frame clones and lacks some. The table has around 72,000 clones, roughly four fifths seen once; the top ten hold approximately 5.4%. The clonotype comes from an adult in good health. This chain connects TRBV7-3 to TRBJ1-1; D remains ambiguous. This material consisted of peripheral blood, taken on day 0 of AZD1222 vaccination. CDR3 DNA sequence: TGTGCCAGCAGCCGAAGGAGCGACACTGAAGCTTTCTTT. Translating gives CASSRRSDTEAFF.